Listed below are T cell receptor beta chains from one sample, sequenced in a study of blood T cell repertoires in COVID-19. Repertoires were generated with immunoSEQ multiplex PCR, while TCRdb's copy carries only in-frame clones and drops some. This table holds fewer than 650,000 clones, roughly nine tenths found once. What was sequenced was peripheral blood. The receptor set was obtained from a woman aged 50 to 65 with COVID-19, enrolled during active disease. The CDR3 runs from the conserved cysteine through the conserved F or W.

V gene: TRBV6-5; CDR3 protein: CASKPGQGLRGYTF
V gene: TRBV5-8; CDR3 protein: CASSLEQGFNQPQHF
V gene: TRBV5-1; CDR3 protein: CASSLASQGRQGTEAFF
V gene: TRBV5-1; CDR3 protein: CASSLSGQPEVDTQYF
V gene: TRBV6-6; CDR3 protein: CASSYPGVGQPQHF
V gene: TRBV6-2/TRBV6-3; CDR3 protein: CASSYLQGLAAEAFF
V gene: TRBV15; CDR3 protein: CATSREEPTHTEAFF
V gene: TRBV9; CDR3 protein: CASSVDISLGDTQYF
V gene: TRBV11-2; CDR3 protein: CASSLVGQGAEGYTF
V gene: TRBV6-5; CDR3 protein: CASSEREPYNEQFF
V gene: TRBV9; CDR3 protein: CASSVEAGGGTDTQYF
V gene: TRBV9; CDR3 protein: CASSVGSRTYEQYF
V gene: TRBV6-5; CDR3 protein: CASSRDSFSGNTIYF
V gene: TRBV3-1/TRBV3-2; CDR3 protein: CASSQVWQSYEQYF
V gene: TRBV2; CDR3 protein: CASSERLAGAQETQYF
V gene: TRBV5-1; CDR3 protein: CASSNRAEQFF
V gene: TRBV7-8; CDR3 protein: CASSGTDNYGYTF
V gene: TRBV24-1; CDR3 protein: CATSDSLEAATGELFF
V gene: TRBV4-2; CDR3 protein: CASSQGQGSSYEQYF
V gene: TRBV6-5; CDR3 protein: CASSYFPSSYNSPLHF
V gene: TRBV5-4; CDR3 protein: CASSPRGLDYGYTF
V gene: TRBV5-1; CDR3 protein: CASSLRGSEAFF
V gene: TRBV4-1; CDR3 protein: CASSQTGAEQYF
V gene: TRBV6-4; CDR3 protein: CASSERGRGYGYTF
V gene: TRBV19; CDR3 protein: CASSTYRGGLHTEAFF
V gene: TRBV24-1; CDR3 protein: CATSDPEQGMEAFF
V gene: TRBV11-2; CDR3 protein: CASSFGGSWNPYNSPLHF
V gene: TRBV29-1; CDR3 protein: CSVGGRDYRERELFF
V gene: TRBV29-1; CDR3 protein: CSARQGQTDTQYF
V gene: TRBV27; CDR3 protein: CASSFGLAGIKGYEQYF
V gene: TRBV5-6; CDR3 protein: CASSLAPGKPEAFF
V gene: TRBV7-2; CDR3 protein: CASSLVTGGNQPQHF
V gene: TRBV29-1; CDR3 protein: CSVVVGSTEAFF
V gene: TRBV11-2; CDR3 protein: CASSPRLAANTGELFF
V gene: TRBV7-2; CDR3 protein: CATRAGGTSSYEQYF
V gene: TRBV4-1; CDR3 protein: CASSPSGGAGETQYF
V gene: TRBV19; CDR3 protein: CASSISPSPGYTF
V gene: TRBV19; CDR3 protein: CASSIRGASYTGELFF
V gene: TRBV10-1; CDR3 protein: CASSDEQDMNTGELFF
V gene: TRBV2; CDR3 protein: CASSERRGQGTPLHF
V gene: TRBV29-1; CDR3 protein: CSALRSGNTIYF
V gene: TRBV7-9; CDR3 protein: CASSLGGGRGSYEQYF
V gene: TRBV2; CDR3 protein: CASSEARILSF
V gene: TRBV24-1; CDR3 protein: CATSDFRGAYGYTF
V gene: TRBV14; CDR3 protein: CASSHVLYEQYF
V gene: TRBV27; CDR3 protein: CASSNRDRGDNSPLHF
V gene: TRBV13; CDR3 protein: CASSRGGVEQYF
V gene: TRBV7-9; CDR3 protein: CASSLTSDYGYTF
V gene: TRBV6-5; CDR3 protein: CASSYIGQNEKLFF
V gene: TRBV4-2; CDR3 protein: CASSPGTRDTQYF
V gene: TRBV29-1; CDR3 protein: CSVEDRLEVNEQFF
V gene: TRBV5-4; CDR3 protein: CASSLRGDSYGYTF
V gene: TRBV30; CDR3 protein: CAWSPGGQAPSEAFF
V gene: TRBV6-5; CDR3 protein: CASSLSGSNAEKLFF